In this sample, the clone carrying this T cell receptor beta chain turned up a few times. The data originate from a study of blood T cell repertoires in COVID-19. Whole-study context: Spain, Italy and the United States supplied samples that represented acute and convalescent COVID-19. In each case, the material was cDNA or gDNA derived from T cells, B-cell-depleted T cells, or PBMCs.

Per the germline V gene, CDR1 is MDHEN and CDR2 is SYDVKM. V was shortened by 5 bases and J by 5 bases, with 15 bases between the two germline ends. The CDR3 has 14 amino acids. Data came from immunoSEQ multiplex PCR; TCRdb stores just in-frame clones and leaves some out. The table shows around 100,000 clones, with roughly nine tenths occurring only once. This TCR came from a man between 60 and 75 years old with acute or convalescent COVID-19. The sequencing input was peripheral blood. J is TRBJ1-1 and V is TRBV28; D may be TRBD1 (6 bases). CDR3 bases: TGTGCCAGCAGTCGTACCGCAGGGGTTACTGAAGCTTTCTTT. Protein: CASSRTAGVTEAFF.